This T cell receptor (beta chain) was obtained from a study of cytomegalovirus exposure and HLA in healthy donors. Looking at the study overall: In an earlier analysis, some 110 million unique TCR beta sequences were found from 150 million to 200 million T cells. Study findings and constraints: Reportedly, TCR beta sequences accurately predicted HLA-A and HLA-B alleles in most subjects. In vitro confirmation showed three CMV-associated chains to be CMV antigen specific.

It was with 60 Vbeta and 13 Jbeta primers that the PCR ran. The assay was immunoSEQ multiplex PCR, and TCRdb's table has in-frame clones only and misses some. Its table lists 100,000 to 150,000 clones. The length of the CDR3 is 14 residues. Germline V lookup: CDR1 SGHTA, CDR2 FQGTGA. With 2 bases removed from V and 0 bases from J, the gap between germline ends came to 6 bases. Concerning this clone itself: Its antigen is unknown.

This TCR came from a man younger than 35 in good health and CMV-seronegative. The specimen sequenced was PBMCs. The J gene is TRBJ2-3, the V gene TRBV7-3; D is perhaps TRBD1 (5 bases). CDR3 amino acids: CASSLGASTDTQYF. CDR3 nucleotide sequence: TGTGCCAGCAGCTTAGGGGCCAGCACAGATACGCAGTATTTT.